This passage covers 15 T cell receptor beta chains from one sample sequenced in a study of T cells in pancreatic ductal adenocarcinoma. The protocol was immunoSEQ multiplex PCR, while the TCRdb copy is restricted to in-frame clones and leaves out a portion. The sample shows 15,000 to 20,000 clones, almost 90% of them seen only once. The selected patients with pancreatic ductal adenocarcinoma had surgery but no neoadjuvant therapy. The sequencing input was PBMCs. These receptors were collected from a human donor with pancreatic ductal adenocarcinoma.

The rearrangement uses TRBV19 and TRBJ1-5, with D unresolved. The CDR3 spans 15 residues. Germline-derived CDR1 and CDR2 are LNHDA and SQIVND (reference sequence). The V end lost 1 base, the J end lost 5 bases, and 12 bases lay between the germline ends. This CDR3 is CASSIGTGSYQPQHF. The CDR3 coding sequence is TGTGCCAGTAGTATAGGTACGGGGAGTTATCAGCCCCAGCATTTT.

The V call is TRBV4-2, the J call TRBJ1-4; D is perhaps TRBD1 (6 bases). This CDR3 has 15 residues. Trimming pared 5 bases from V and 6 bases from J, leaving 16 bases between. CDR1 LGHNA and CDR2 YNFKEQ come from the germline V gene. The CDR3 loop is CASSAHRVGDEKLFF. In DNA form, the CDR3 reads TGTGCCAGCAGCGCTCACAGGGTGGGGGATGAAAAACTGTTTTTT.

The table lists this clone with a count of one. This rearrangement joins TRBV4-1 to TRBJ2-7, with 10 bases that match TRBD1. Trimming at V came to 0 bases and at J to 7 bases, leaving 9 bases not matched to a gene. The CDR3 has 16 amino acids. CDR1 MGHRA and CDR2 YSYEKL come from the germline V gene. CDR3 amino acids: CASSQDHGQGDREQYF. CDR3 nucleotides: TGCGCCAGCAGCCAAGATCATGGACAGGGGGATCGGGAGCAGTACTTC.

This chain links TRBV5-1 with TRBJ1-4; D not resolved. Per the germline V gene, CDR1 is SGHRS and CDR2 is YFSETQ. The CDR3 covers 15 residues. The V and J ends lost 4 bases and 0 bases respectively, with 10 bases between them. CDR3: CASSPSPATNEKLFF. CDR3 sequence (DNA): TGCGCCAGCAGCCCGTCACCAGCAACTAATGAAAAACTGTTTTTT.

The rearrangement joins TRBV6-1 to TRBJ1-2; D remains ambiguous. Between the trimmed V and J ends, which lost 6 bases and 10 bases, there was a span of 18 bases. The germline gives CDR1 MNHNS, CDR2 SASEGT. The CDR3 length is 13 residues. In DNA form, the CDR3 reads TGTGCCAGCAGAGGAGGAGTTGATGAGCTCTACACCTTC. Its translation is CASRGGVDELYTF.

CDR3 sequence reads: CASSPGVNQETQYF. The CDR3 DNA reads TGTGCCAGCAGCCCTGGAGTCAACCAAGAGACCCAGTACTTC. V gene TRBV7-2 combines with J gene TRBJ2-5, with unresolved D. The CDR3 consists of 14 residues. Germline V gene sequence: CDR1 SGHTA, CDR2 FQGNSA. Trimming left V 5 bases short and J 0 bases short, with 10 bases between.

The chain combines TRBV5-1 with TRBJ2-3; D not resolved. This CDR3 comprises 16 residues. The V gene's germline CDR1 is SGHRS and CDR2 YFSETQ. V lost 2 bases and J 5 bases, leaving 18 bases between the germline ends. The DNA of the CDR3 is TGCGCCAGCAGCTTAAGGTCGGCGCGGTACATAGATACGCAGTATTTT. Its translation: CASSLRSARYIDTQYF.

The table lists this clone with a few counts. V and J are TRBV18 and TRBJ2-7, with 9 bases aligning to TRBD2. V was pared by 3 bases and J by 2 bases, with 2 bases of the junction left unmatched. The germline CDR1 and CDR2 sequences are KGHSH and LQKENI. This CDR3 region has 14 residues. CDR3 sequence: CASSPAGGPYEQYF. CDR3 in DNA: TGTGCCAGCTCACCGGCGGGGGGGCCCTACGAGCAGTACTTC.

Only one count was recorded for this clone. The rearrangement joins TRBV15 to TRBJ2-2, with a weak D call TRBD2 (7 bases). The CDR3 covers 15 residues. The ends were cut back, 0 bases at V and 6 bases at J, with 11 bases in the middle. Germline CDR1 LNHNV, CDR2 YYDKDF (reference sequence). CDR3 sequence: CATSRDRGAPGELFF. In DNA form, the CDR3 reads TGTGCCACCAGCAGAGATCGGGGGGCGCCCGGGGAGCTGTTTTTT.

V gene TRBV5-6 combines with J gene TRBJ2-2, with D hard to call. Between the trimmed V and J ends, which lost 0 bases and 0 bases, there was a span of 6 bases. The germline CDR1 and CDR2 sequences are SGHDT and YYEEEE. This CDR3 has 15 amino acids. For the CDR3, the DNA is TGTGCCAGCAGCTTGGGGCCCACGAACACCGGGGAGCTGTTTTTT. Amino acids: CASSLGPTNTGELFF.

The V gene is TRBV5-1, the J gene TRBJ2-2; 7 nucleotides line up with TRBD1. V shed 4 bases, J shed 5 bases, and the junction held 8 bases outside the gene matches. This CDR3 contains 15 residues. Germline-derived CDR1 and CDR2 are SGHRS and YFSETQ. In DNA, the CDR3 is TGCGCCAGCAGCCCATCGACAGGGTCGACCGGGGAGCTGTTTTTT. Its translation is CASSPSTGSTGELFF.

This sequence joins TRBV11-2 and TRBJ1-2; TRBD1 matches 9 bases. The junction had 12 bases not matched to a gene; V was cut back by 5 bases and J by 8 bases. This CDR3 spans 15 amino acids. Per the germline V gene, CDR1 is SGHAT and CDR2 is FQNNGV. In nucleotides, the CDR3 is TGTGCCAGCAGCCCATCCTGGGGCGGACAGGGGGGCTACACCTTC. Translated: CASSPSWGGQGGYTF.

V gene TRBV27 combines with J gene TRBJ2-1; unclear D gene. The length of the CDR3 is 13 residues. V was pared by 4 bases and J by 6 bases, with 10 bases between. CDR1 is MNHEY, CDR2 SMNVEV, per germline (reference sequence). In nucleotides, the CDR3 is TGTGCCAGCAGTTATGAGTTCGGCAATGAGCAGTTCTTC. Translation: CASSYEFGNEQFF.

The V call is TRBV5-8, the J call TRBJ1-1; D uncertain. This CDR3 is built from 15 residues. CDR1 and CDR2 (germline): SGHTS, YDEGEE. The V end was cut by 2 bases, the J end by 0 bases, with 11 bases between. CDR3 sequence: CASSLSGVMNTEAFF. The DNA of the CDR3 is TGTGCCAGCAGCTTATCCGGGGTCATGAACACTGAAGCTTTCTTT.

This clone has a single count. The CDR3 loop reads CASSDIRVETQYF. The CDR3 nucleotides are TGTGCCAGCAGCGATATTCGAGTAGAGACCCAGTACTTC. The chain links TRBV7-9 to TRBJ2-5; D gene ambiguous. Germline CDR1 SEHNR, CDR2 FQNEAQ (reference sequence). Deletions cut 5 bases from V and 4 bases from J, with 11 bases between. The CDR3 is 13 amino acids.